One and the same sample provided the 17 T cell receptor beta chains below, sequenced in a study of Ad26.COV2.S vaccination and SARS-CoV-2 variants (dated by TCRdb to the early 2020s). The library was prepared using the immunoSEQ multiplex PCR assay. The clones in this table, taken by TCRdb from immuneACCESS, are in-frame only. Not every clone is retained; where verified, under half of the shortfall comes from an unresolved V gene, and the cause of the rest is unknown. The table for this sample lists about 480,000 clones; around 88% of them were counted only once. Of the sample, around 13% is held by the ten largest clones. Taken with the paper, the label for treatment or condition translates to: over 15 received Ad26.COV2.S at low or high dose, single or two shots; 5 received placebo; per-sample allocation not given. Repertoires of vaccine and placebo recipients were sequenced from samples collected on day 63 after the first injection.

This specimen was peripheral blood, taken in a trial of Ad26.COV2.S vaccine versus placebo. The receptors stem from a person aged 18-65 years who received the Ad26.COV2.S COVID-19 vaccine or a placebo.

The chain has TRBV9 and TRBJ2-1; 11 nucleotides match TRBD2. The CDR3 is made up of 16 amino acids. The trim removed 3 bases at V and 4 bases at J, leaving 6 bases unmatched. Germline V lookup: CDR1 SGDLS, CDR2 YYNGEE. This chain's CDR3 is CASSGLLAGGYNEQFF. The DNA for the CDR3 is TGTGCCAGCAGCGGACTTCTAGCGGGAGGATACAATGAGCAGTTCTTC.

V gene TRBV28 combines with J gene TRBJ2-7; no reliable D call. CDR1 is MDHEN, CDR2 SYDVKM, per germline. V lost 5 bases and J lost 5, with 13 bases in between. CDR3 length: 13 amino acids. CDR3 in DNA: TGTGCCAGCAGTAAACCTGCGACGGACGAGCAGTACTTC. Translating it yields CASSKPATDEQYF.

The rearrangement joins TRBV6-2 or TRBV6-3 to TRBJ1-4; D remains ambiguous. Germline V CDR1 and CDR2: MNHEY, SVGEGT. The CDR3 contains 14 residues. Trimming took off 5 bases at V and 4 bases at J, with 11 bases between the two ends. The CDR3 loop reads CASSLDGFNEKLFF. The CDR3 region has the DNA TGTGCCAGCAGTCTGGACGGCTTTAATGAAAAACTGTTTTTT.

The V gene is TRBV5-1, the J gene TRBJ2-3, with 8 bases fitting TRBD1. The trim removed 0 bases at V and 4 bases at J, leaving 7 bases unmatched. In germline, CDR1 is SGHRS, CDR2 YFSETQ. This CDR3 is 16 amino acids long. The CDR3, as DNA: TGCGCCAGCAGCTTGGCCACAGGGGGTTGGGCAGATACGCAGTATTTT. Translation: CASSLATGGWADTQYF.

In its sample, this clone was seen once. The genes are TRBV9 and TRBJ2-1; 8 nucleotides agree with TRBD2. Germline-derived CDR1 and CDR2 are SGDLS and YYNGEE. The CDR3 runs 14 residues. The V gene end was trimmed by 0 bases and the J gene end by 9 bases; junction bases not matched to a gene: 5. The CDR3 region is CASSVGGGGIEQFF. The CDR3 region has the DNA TGTGCCAGCAGCGTAGGAGGCGGGGGGATTGAGCAGTTCTTC. Full variable domain (outside the CDR3, taken from reference TRBV9 and TRBJ2-1): DSGVTQTPKHLITATGQRVTLRCSPRSGDLSVYWYQQSLDQGLQFLIQYYNGEERAKGNILERFSAQQFPDLHSELNLSSLELGDSALYFCASSVGGGGIEQFFGPGTRLTVL.

The chain employs TRBV20-1 and TRBJ2-1; D assignment may be TRBD1 or TRBD2 (5 bases each). V lost 3 bases to trimming and J lost 3 bases, with 12 bases between them. Germline assignment: CDR1 DFQATT and CDR2 SNEGSKA (reference sequence). The CDR3 contains 14 residues. As DNA, the CDR3 is TGCAGTGCTAGTTGGGACCAAGGCTACAATGAGCAGTTCTTC. Translating it yields CSASWDQGYNEQFF.

V is TRBV15 and J is TRBJ2-1; D gene ambiguous. V lost 8 bases and J lost 0, with 20 bases in between. CDR1 LNHNV and CDR2 YYDKDF come from the germline V gene (reference sequence). The length of the CDR3 is 17 residues. CDR3: CATGSDHRFSSYNEQFF. The CDR3 nucleotides read TGTGCCACCGGGTCGGATCACCGTTTTAGCTCCTACAATGAGCAGTTCTTC.

This clone was recorded once. The DNA for the CDR3 is TGCGCCAGCAGCCAAGAGGACAGGAGCTACGAGCAGTACTTC. Translated, it gives CASSQEDRSYEQYF. The rearrangement uses TRBV4-1 and TRBJ2-7, with 7 bases identical to TRBD1. This CDR3 region has 14 residues. V shed 0 bases and J 3 bases; nucleotides not matched to a gene: 2. CDR1 is MGHRA and CDR2 is YSYEKL in the germline V gene.

V and J are TRBV19 and TRBJ2-1; 8 bases map to TRBD2. The germline V gene has CDR1 LNHDA and CDR2 SQIVND (reference sequence). The CDR3 totals 15 residues. Losses at the gene ends were 5 bases for V and 3 bases for J; bases not matched to a gene: 6. CDR3 nucleotide sequence: TGTGCCAGTAGTTCCGGGAGGGATTACTACAATGAGCAGTTCTTC. This translates into CASSSGRDYYNEQFF.

The chain links TRBV4-3 to TRBJ2-7; D is tentatively TRBD1 or TRBD2 (5 bases each). Trimming took off 1 base at V and 2 bases at J, with 12 bases between the two ends. The CDR3 length is 15 residues. Germline CDR1 reads LGHNA; CDR2 reads YSLEER. The CDR3 DNA reads TGCGCCAGCAGCCAAGGATGGGGGAGCCCCTACGAGCAGTACTTC. It is translated as CASSQGWGSPYEQYF.

The rearrangement uses TRBV3-1 (or the pseudogene TRBV3-2) and TRBJ1-6, with unresolved D. The V end lost 2 bases, the J end lost 6 bases, and 5 bases lay between the germline ends. The CDR3 sequence is 13 residues long. Germline V CDR1 and CDR2: LGHDT, YNNKEL (reference sequence). The CDR3 DNA reads TGTGCCAGCAGCCAAACCGCTAATTCACCCCTCCACTTT. It is translated as CASSQTANSPLHF.

This clone was observed a single time. The rearrangement uses TRBV3-1 (or the pseudogene TRBV3-2) and TRBJ1-2, with 8 bases lining up with TRBD1. Looked up from germline, CDR1 is LGHDT and CDR2 is YNNKEL (reference sequence). This CDR3 region has 16 residues. The J segment lost 5 bases and the V segment lost 2 bases, leaving 10 bases of the junction unmatched. In nucleotides, the CDR3 is TGTGCCAGCAGCCAATCTCCAGACAGGGGAATTTATGGCTACACCTTC. This codes for CASSQSPDRGIYGYTF.

This clone was recorded only once. The chain joins TRBV30 to TRBJ1-6, with D unresolved. Germline loops: CDR1 GTSNPN, CDR2 SVGIG (reference sequence). Trimming left V 4 bases short and J 12 bases short, with 7 bases between. This CDR3 has 10 amino acids. The CDR3, as DNA: TGTGCCTGGATTCGGAGACCCCTCCACTTT. It codes for CAWIRRPLHF.

CDR3 DNA sequence: TGTGCCAGCTCACCGGTCACAGGGGGAGGAGAGACCCAGTACTTC. It yields the protein CASSPVTGGGETQYF. The gene calls are TRBV18 and TRBJ2-5, with TRBD1 matching over 8 bases. V gave up 3 bases and J gave up 4 bases; unmatched junction bases: 7. This CDR3 has 15 residues. Looked up from germline, CDR1 is KGHSH and CDR2 is LQKENI.

This clone was found once. J is TRBJ2-1 and V is TRBV3-1 (or the pseudogene TRBV3-2); TRBD2 aligns across 7 bases. This CDR3 is 22 amino acids long. V was clipped by 4 bases and J by 4 bases; unmatched bases: 28. The germline CDR1 and CDR2 sequences are LGHDT and YNNKEL (reference sequence). The CDR3 is CASSPFRLTWTSYGGGYNEQFF. DNA of the CDR3: TGTGCCAGCAGCCCCTTTCGATTGACGTGGACTTCCTACGGGGGAGGGTACAATGAGCAGTTCTTC.

This sequence joins TRBV6-5 and TRBJ1-1; 7 nucleotides match TRBD1. Germline-derived CDR1 and CDR2 are MNHEY and SVGAGI. The CDR3 is 14 residues long. V trimming: 4 bases; J trimming: 1 base; junction bases outside the gene matches: 3. CDR3 sequence (DNA): TGTGCCAGCAGTTCCCAGGGGGGGAACACTGAAGCTTTCTTT. This sequence encodes CASSSQGGNTEAFF.

The chain joins TRBV6-5 to TRBJ2-2; D not certain. Trimming pared 2 bases from V and 3 bases from J, leaving 4 bases between. The CDR3 is made up of 13 amino acids. Germline CDR1 and CDR2: MNHEY and SVGAGI. The CDR3 region is CASSYPYTGELFF. CDR3 DNA sequence: TGTGCCAGCAGTTACCCATACACCGGGGAGCTGTTTTTT.